This T cell receptor beta chain was sequenced during a study of T cells in Graves' hyperthyroidism and ophthalmopathy. For the study at large: Peripheral blood specimens were obtained at initial diagnosis, prior to any treatment.

A remark on this clonotype: The antigen is undetermined.

Findings and limits, study-wide: A model built on 13 V-J features separated ophthalmopathy from stable hyperthyroidism.

The TCR beta CDR3 regions underwent amplification using RNA transcripts as the source. First-round RT-PCR of the TCR CDR3 relied on the HTBI primer set. TCRdb itself ran the multiplex PCR reads through MiXCR, one entry per CDR3 protein. The profile shows hundreds of thousands of distinct CDR3 sequences, less than 15% of them singletons. CDR1 and CDR2 from the germline V gene are ENHRY and SYGVKD. The CDR3 consists of 15 residues. V was pared by 10 bases and J by 4 bases, with 22 bases between. Patients counted as stable if ophthalmopathy did not develop within 18 months. V usage is TRBV10-3 and J usage is TRBJ1-2; weak D call: TRBD1 (6 bases). This TCR was recovered from a woman between 18 and 29 years old with Graves' hyperthyroidism. Sequenced input: blood. The DNA for the CDR3 is TGTGCCACCCGACCAGGCAGGGAAGGGGGCTATGGCTACACCTTC. This gives the protein CATRPGREGGYGYTF.